These T cell receptor beta chains were read from a single sample in a study of cytomegalovirus exposure and HLA in healthy donors. The method was immunoSEQ multiplex PCR; TCRdb's version includes in-frame clones alone and lacks a portion of them. The sample includes some 150,000 clones, 80% of them seen just once. The sample was PBMCs. The receptors derive from a man between 18 and 29 years old in good health and CMV-seropositive. The CDR3 runs from the conserved cysteine through the conserved F or W. A D gene is named only where the DNA matches it firmly. Only some rows state a clone size, as once, few, many or a class for expanded clones.

d_call,v_call,j_call,clone_size,cdr3_aa,cdr3_nt
TRBD1,TRBV19,TRBJ2-1,-,CASSKTQGLGNEQFF,TGTGCCAGTAGTAAGACACAGGGGTTAGGGAATGAGCAGTTCTTC
-,TRBV7-2,TRBJ2-7,-,CASSQGGAQLPGQYF,TGTGCCAGCAGTCAAGGGGGGGCACAGTTGCCAGGGCAGTACTTC
-,TRBV7-2,TRBJ2-1,-,CASSWDRDSTYNEQFF,TGTGCCAGCAGCTGGGACCGGGACTCGACCTACAATGAGCAGTTCTTC
TRBD1,TRBV5-1,TRBJ2-1,few,CASSFAGTGQILSSYNEQFF,TGCGCCAGCAGCTTCGCCGGGACAGGGCAAATTTTAAGCTCCTACAATGAGCAGTTCTTC
-,TRBV9,TRBJ1-2,-,CASSAFNYGYTF,TGTGCCAGCAGCGCCTTTAACTATGGCTACACCTTC
TRBD2,TRBV7-2,TRBJ2-6,-,CASSERGTNGLTF,TGTGCCAGCAGCGAGCGGGGGACCAACGGCCTGACTTTC
-,TRBV5-4,TRBJ2-6,-,CASSLAQGSGANVLTF,TGTGCCAGCAGCTTGGCCCAGGGCTCTGGGGCCAACGTCCTGACTTTC
-,TRBV25-1,TRBJ1-4,few,CASEPTQTVEKLFF,TGTGCCAGCGAACCGACACAGACGGTTGAAAAACTGTTTTTT
-,TRBV4-3,TRBJ2-5,-,CASSQDSTGGEETQYF,TGCGCCAGCAGCCAAGATAGCACAGGAGGGGAAGAGACCCAGTACTTC
TRBD2,TRBV10-2,TRBJ2-7,few,CASGGGREQYF,TGCGCCAGCGGGGGGGGACGGGAGCAGTACTTC
-,TRBV7-8,TRBJ2-7,once,CASSLERGSYEQYF,TGTGCCAGCAGCTTAGAGAGGGGGAGCTACGAGCAGTACTTC
TRBD1,TRBV19,TRBJ1-2,-,CASSKTGTANYGYTF,TGTGCCAGTAGTAAGACCGGGACAGCTAACTATGGCTACACCTTC